Below, one TCR beta chain is given with its context. Only a few counts were recorded for this clone. No cognate antigen has been identified for it. Base qualities are missing; no much larger clone stands one base away. The data were taken from a study of OX40 agonist ivuxolimab in advanced cancers. Study-wide context: Ivuxolimab, which targeted the costimulatory receptor OX40 (CD134), was an agonistic, fully human IgG2 monoclonal antibody. Intravenous ivuxolimab was administered to patients every 2 weeks at six dose levels: 0.01, 0.1, 0.3, 1.5, 3 and 10 mg/kg. The purpose of peripheral TCRbeta sequencing was to test whether ivuxolimab changed TCR sequence diversity and led to clonal T-cell expansion. In the dose-escalation cohort, 75% to 85% of patients were male, and the mean age was around 60 years with a range of roughly 20 to 85. Partial responses occurred in three dose-escalation patients: two with cutaneous melanoma and one with hepatocellular carcinoma. Of the approximately 50 patients in dose escalation, some 19 had hepatocellular carcinoma, some 15 had melanoma, 9 had renal cell carcinoma and 9 had head and neck cancer. The paper covers the monotherapy dose-escalation part of the phase I ivuxolimab trial, which included N of about 50 patients. Patients were allowed to have had prior anti-PD-1, anti-PD-L1 or anti-CTLA-4 therapy, and approximately 41% of the dose-escalation patients had previously received checkpoint inhibitors.

The CDR3 numbers 13 residues from cysteine through phenylalanine. The retained sequence is limited to the CDR3, 39 bases, with the frame set at the first base. The germline ends are 11 bases apart after V is trimmed by 5 bases and J by 7 bases. In the germline V gene (reference sequence), CDR1 corresponds to MNHEY and CDR2 to SMNVEV. For sequencing of the TCRbeta CDR3 region, genomic DNA was extracted from the sorted cells. TCRbeta CDR3 regions were sequenced using the immunoSEQ Assay. This immuneACCESS table, as held by TCRdb, lists in-frame sequences with V and J called but not all clones. Of the missing ones, under half trace to an unresolved V gene in checked studies; the others have no known cause. This sample holds approximately 24,000 clones; about four fifths were observed only once. The biggest ten clones account for under 30% of the sample. Results and caveats for the whole study, not just this receptor: After ivuxolimab, CD8+ T cells had more expanded clones than CD4+ T cells on average. In the 0.1-3.0 mg/kg groups, partial responders were among the patients with the lowest normalized peripheral clonal expansion, particularly in CD8+ T cells. Low levels of normalized T-cell clonal expansion were also seen in some patients who did not respond. Antigen specificity was not determined for the clonally expanded peripheral T cells. At doses from 0.1 to 3.0 mg/kg, clonal expansion was seen in both CD4+ and CD8+ blood T cells between baseline and week 6.

Patients with autoimmune disease history or receiving systemic immunosuppression were excluded from the trial. Peripheral blood for TCR sequencing was collected from all dose cohorts at baseline, on cycle 4 day 1, and on cycle 7 day 1. Samples were obtained from an open-label, multicenter, first-in-human phase I dose-escalation trial of ivuxolimab. Adults with locally advanced or metastatic melanoma, renal cell carcinoma, hepatocellular carcinoma or head and neck squamous cell carcinoma were enrolled in the trial. Before TCR sequencing, CD4+ T cells and CD8+ T cells from peripheral blood were sorted into separate populations.

This specimen consisted of CD4+ or CD8+ T cells sorted from blood, obtained in a trial of the OX40 agonist ivuxolimab. This TCR derives from an adult with an advanced solid tumor such as melanoma, head and neck, liver or kidney cancer. The rearranged segments are TRBV27 and TRBJ2-2; D gene: possibly TRBD2, on 6 matching bases. CDR3 reads: CASSLRTIGELFF. The nucleotide sequence reads as follows: TGTGCCAGCAGTCTACGGACTATCGGGGAGCTGTTTTTT.